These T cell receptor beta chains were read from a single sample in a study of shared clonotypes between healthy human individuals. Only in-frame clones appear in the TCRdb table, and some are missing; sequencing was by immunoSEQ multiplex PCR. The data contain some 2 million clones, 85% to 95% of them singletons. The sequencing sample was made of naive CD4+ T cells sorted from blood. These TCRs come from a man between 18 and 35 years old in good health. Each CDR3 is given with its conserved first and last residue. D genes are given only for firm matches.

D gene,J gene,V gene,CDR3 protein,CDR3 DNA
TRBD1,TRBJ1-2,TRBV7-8,CASSLAQGGGYGYTF,TGTGCCAGCAGCTTGGCCCAGGGGGGTGGCTATGGCTACACCTTC
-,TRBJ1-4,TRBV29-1,CSVEPLQGSREKLFF,TGCAGCGTTGAACCATTACAGGGATCTAGGGAAAAACTGTTTTTT
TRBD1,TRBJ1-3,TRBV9,CASSVGAGTGVSGNTIYF,TGTGCCAGCAGCGTAGGAGCCGGGACAGGGGTCTCTGGAAACACCATATATTTT
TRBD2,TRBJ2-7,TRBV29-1,CSVFFGDLAGNYEQYF,TGCAGCGTATTTTTTGGGGACCTAGCGGGGAACTACGAGCAGTACTTC
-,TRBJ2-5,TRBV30,CAWSQKGTGGTQYF,TGTGCCTGGAGCCAGAAAGGGACTGGTGGGACCCAGTACTTC
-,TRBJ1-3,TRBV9,CASSVAGQAGNTIYF,TGTGCCAGCAGCGTAGCGGGCCAGGCAGGAAACACCATATATTTT
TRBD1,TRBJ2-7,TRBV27,CASSYTDRGLGEQYF,TGTGCCAGCAGTTATACGGACAGGGGGCTTGGCGAGCAGTACTTC
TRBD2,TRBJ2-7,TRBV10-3,CAITLSGNLAEQYF,TGTGCCATCACCCTTAGCGGGAATCTCGCCGAGCAGTACTTC
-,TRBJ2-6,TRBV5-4,CASSLLGIPGANVLTF,TGTGCCAGCAGCTTGTTGGGGATCCCTGGGGCCAACGTCCTGACTTTC
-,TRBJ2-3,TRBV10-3,CAISEGRNTDTQYF,TGTGCCATCAGTGAAGGCAGGAACACAGATACGCAGTATTTT